The clone carrying this T cell receptor (beta chain) has only a few counts. No antigen is known for it. TCRdb recomputed calls from the 5' RACE reads with MiXCR, one row per CDR3 protein. The data contain 700,000 or so distinct CDR3 sequences, around 8.3% of them singletons. This record comes from a study of identical twins. Study-level findings and limits: With abundant cord blood beta clonotypes, insertions were fewer; memory repertoires showed no such pattern. Cross-sectional statistical analysis, not tracking of the same donors, underpinned the conclusions. Excess sharing by twins proved weaker in beta out-of-frame sequences. Where out-of-frame alpha sequences were twin-shared, they showed excess low generation probability.

CDR3 length equals 16 residues. Germline CDR1 DFQATT, CDR2 SNEGSKA (reference sequence). The V gene lost 0 bases and the J gene lost 2 bases, with 15 bases spanning the gap. These same data were also listed under a study on yellow fever vaccine responses in identical twins.

The receptor was derived from a woman between 18 and 30 years old in good health. The sequencing sample was made of PBMCs. The chain has TRBV20-1 and TRBJ2-3; possibly TRBD1 for D (5 bases). The CDR3 protein is CSARDSLDTSTDTQYF. The DNA of the CDR3 is TGCAGTGCTAGAGACAGTTTGGACACCTCCACAGATACGCAGTATTTT.